The text below deals with one T cell receptor beta chain. What it binds is unknown. Using immunoSEQ multiplex PCR, the repertoire was profiled, and TCRdb retains in-frame clones only, with some absent. This sample has 45,000 to 60,000 clones, with less than 35% found just once. The sample originates from a study of tumour-infiltrating T cells in Burkitt lymphoma. Overall study context: Repertoire clonality predicted overall and progression-free survival. Study-level results: Several public clonotypes recurred in numerous Burkitt lymphoma patients.

The CDR3 runs to 14 residues. Germline V gene data show CDR1 as MNHNY and CDR2 as SVGAGI (reference sequence). The germline V and J ends were trimmed by 7 bases and 8 bases, with 18 bases remaining between them. Sequencing was performed on tumor tissue. The J gene is TRBJ2-1, the V gene TRBV6-6; the D gene is possibly TRBD2 (5 bases). This receptor was identified in a human donor with Burkitt lymphoma. The CDR3 region has the DNA TGTGCCAGCAAGAGGGTACAGACTTCCCATGAGCAGTTCTTC. It translates to CASKRVQTSHEQFF.